This T cell receptor (beta chain) stems from a study of blood T cell repertoires in COVID-19. Study-wide context: T cells, B-cell-depleted T cells, or PBMCs provided the cDNA or gDNA that served as material.

Original handling: Using reference gene primer amplification, nucleated cell counts were estimated. TCRdb's copy holds only in-frame clones and misses some; the assay was immunoSEQ multiplex PCR. D and trimming come from the DNA, and the V and J calls and clone size come from that table. The sample contains tens of thousands of clones, roughly nine tenths of which appear only once. V gave up 5 bases and J gave up 5 bases; unmatched junction bases: 5. Germline V lookup: CDR1 MNHEY, CDR2 SMNVEV (reference sequence). The CDR3 spans 15 residues. This receptor was identified in a man aged 55 to 70 with active COVID-19. The sample consisted of peripheral blood. This chain uses TRBV27 with TRBJ2-1; 11 nucleotides line up with TRBD2. The CDR3 sequence is CASSPRTSGHNEQFF. For the CDR3, the DNA is TGTGCCAGCAGTCCCCGGACTAGCGGGCACAATGAGCAGTTCTTC.